This record concerns one T cell receptor beta chain sequence. This record belongs to a study of blood T cell repertoires in COVID-19. Study context: T cells, B-cell-depleted T cells, or PBMCs supplied cDNA or gDNA.

V was pared by 8 bases and J by 0 bases, with 4 bases of the junction left unmatched. CDR1 is ENHRY, CDR2 SYGVKD, per germline. The CDR3 totals 14 residues. TCRdb keeps only in-frame clones here, not all; method: immunoSEQ multiplex PCR. The table has 390,000 or so clones, over 75% seen once. The TCR comes from a man aged 18 to 30 who had recovered from COVID-19. The chain has TRBV10-3 and TRBJ1-2; 9 positions agree with TRBD1. Sequencing used PBMCs or T cells enriched from blood (not recorded which). The CDR3 DNA follows: TGTGCCATCGCCGGGACAGGGCCTAACTATGGCTACACCTTC. This gives the protein CAIAGTGPNYGYTF.